The T cell receptor (beta chain) described here comes from a study of neurological immune-mediated disorders. Study-wide context: There were roughly 35 multiple sclerosis patients. Of these, approximately 30 had relapsing-remitting MS and 3 had secondary progressive MS.

Stored at -80 C, 2 million PBMCs were the source of the unsorted libraries. The cDNA was produced through 5'RACE with 10-nucleotide random UMIs. TCRdb processed the 5' RACE reads anew with MiXCR; each CDR3 protein has one entry. The table shows approximately 60,000 distinct CDR3 sequences, with roughly 4.6% occurring only once. This clonotype came up a few times. The antigen is not known. This sequence may be a read error, since a much larger clone differs from it by one base. Study-level findings and limits: None of the features examined (clinical or MRI) was associated with the multiple sclerosis repertoire cluster.

The receptor's source is a man aged 50 to 60 with multiple sclerosis. The sequenced sample consisted of PBMCs.

CDR3 loop: CASSYFREEQYF. The CDR3 nucleotides are TGTGCCAGCAGCTATTTCAGGGAAGAGCAGTACTTC. V is TRBV5-6 and J is TRBJ2-7, with D possibly matching TRBD1 (5 bases). The CDR3 totals 12 residues. Germline CDR1 reads SGHDT; CDR2 reads YYEEEE. V gave up 3 bases and J gave up 7 bases, with 11 bases separating them.